This T cell receptor beta chain is drawn from a study of shared clonotypes between healthy human individuals. Those who donated, Caucasian adults without exception, all lived in Nashville, Tennessee. Deep was the level used in running the assay. Sorted subsets were amplified in replicate PCRs using 200 ng DNA, 25,000 to 30,000 T cell genomes. Sequenced by immunoSEQ multiplex PCR; TCRdb stores in-frame clones only, minus some. The profile shows 600,000 to 700,000 clones, about 80% of them singletons. General study findings and limits: Sorted-subset sequencing was shown by rarefaction to be incomplete despite large depth.

Germline CDR1 and CDR2: SGHAT and FQNNGV. The CDR3 has 17 amino acids. V was clipped by 1 base and J by 4 bases; unmatched bases: 10. In the case of this clone: Its antigen is currently unknown.

This rearrangement joins TRBV11-2 to TRBJ2-3, with 8 bases that match TRBD2. Source material: memory CD4+ T cells sorted from blood. Regarding subset: CD45RA-negative fraction. The receptor was derived from a woman in her 30s in good health. In DNA form, the CDR3 reads TGTGCCAGCAGCTTAGCTGGTAGCGGGAATATCGCAGATACGCAGTATTTT. Protein product: CASSLAGSGNIADTQYF.